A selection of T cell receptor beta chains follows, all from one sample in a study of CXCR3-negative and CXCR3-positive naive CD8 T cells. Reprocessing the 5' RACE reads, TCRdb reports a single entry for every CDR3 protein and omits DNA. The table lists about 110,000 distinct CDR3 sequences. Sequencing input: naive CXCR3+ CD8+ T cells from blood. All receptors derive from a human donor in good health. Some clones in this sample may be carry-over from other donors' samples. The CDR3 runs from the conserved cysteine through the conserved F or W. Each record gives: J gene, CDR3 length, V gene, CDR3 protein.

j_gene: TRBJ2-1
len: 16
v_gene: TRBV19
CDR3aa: CASSIGLGGNVDEQFF

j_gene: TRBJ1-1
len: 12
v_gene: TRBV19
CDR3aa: CASKLEETEAFF

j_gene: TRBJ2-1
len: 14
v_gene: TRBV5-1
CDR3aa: CASSGLGIEGEQFF

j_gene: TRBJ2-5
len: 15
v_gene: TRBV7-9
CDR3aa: CASSLVAARGETQYF

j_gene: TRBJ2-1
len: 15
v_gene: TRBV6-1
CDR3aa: CASSGDSNPYNEQFF

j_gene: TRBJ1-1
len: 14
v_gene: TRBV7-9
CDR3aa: CASSPPFVPHEAFF

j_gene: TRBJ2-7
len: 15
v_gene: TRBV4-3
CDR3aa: CASSQDGQGAYEQYF

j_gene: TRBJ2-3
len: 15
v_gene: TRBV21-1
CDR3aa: CASNPSGSRGDTQYF

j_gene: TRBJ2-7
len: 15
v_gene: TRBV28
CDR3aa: CASSYRGPSSYEQYF

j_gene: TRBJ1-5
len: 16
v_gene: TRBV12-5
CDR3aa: CASGLGQGAYNQPQHF

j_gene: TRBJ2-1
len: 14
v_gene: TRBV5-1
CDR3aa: CASSLLSGDNEQFF

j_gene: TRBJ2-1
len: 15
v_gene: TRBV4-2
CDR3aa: CASGTSAGGYNEQFF

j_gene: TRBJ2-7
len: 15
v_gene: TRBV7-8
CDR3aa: CASSLYGRTSYEQYF

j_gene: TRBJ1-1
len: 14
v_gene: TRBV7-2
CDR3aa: CASSPEQGWTEAFF